A selection of T cell receptor beta chains follows, all from one sample in a study of blood T cells in healthy people across ages. MiXCR was run by TCRdb on the 5' RACE reads, yielding one entry per CDR3 protein. The table lists hundreds of thousands of distinct CDR3 sequences, approximately 44% of them singletons. Sequenced material: blood. These receptors came from a man aged 60 to 69 in good health. Each CDR3 is given with its conserved first and last residue. The order of the fields is CDR3 length, clone size, D gene, V gene, J gene, CDR3 protein, CDR3 DNA. The D gene is left open where the match is weak. Where a row states a size, it is once, few, many or the class of an expanded clone; other rows omit it.

len: 14
abundance: few
d_gene: .
v_gene: TRBV6-2/TRBV6-3
j_gene: TRBJ1-2
CDR3aa: CASSYSGSRVGYTF
CDR3nt: TGTGCCAGCAGTTACTCCGGATCCCGGGTGGGCTACACCTTC

len: 12
abundance: few
d_gene: TRBD1
v_gene: TRBV18
j_gene: TRBJ2-7
CDR3aa: CASSRQGPEQYF
CDR3nt: TGTGCCAGCTCACGACAGGGCCCCGAGCAGTACTTC

len: 14
abundance: .
d_gene: .
v_gene: TRBV7-2
j_gene: TRBJ1-2
CDR3aa: CASSPGFQGYGYTF
CDR3nt: TGTGCCAGCAGCCCAGGTTTTCAGGGGTATGGCTACACCTTC

len: 16
abundance: few
d_gene: TRBD1
v_gene: TRBV20-1
j_gene: TRBJ1-1
CDR3aa: CSARAIQGARVLEAFF
CDR3nt: TGCAGTGCTAGAGCGATACAGGGGGCGAGGGTGCTTGAAGCTTTCTTT

len: 12
abundance: .
d_gene: .
v_gene: TRBV7-2
j_gene: TRBJ2-3
CDR3aa: CASTPTGDTQYF
CDR3nt: TGTGCCAGCACCCCGACGGGGGATACGCAGTATTTT

len: 14
abundance: .
d_gene: .
v_gene: TRBV11-3
j_gene: TRBJ1-4
CDR3aa: CASSVGRNNEKLFF
CDR3nt: TGTGCCAGCAGCGTTGGCCGGAACAATGAAAAACTGTTTTTT

len: 13
abundance: few
d_gene: .
v_gene: TRBV12-3/TRBV12-4
j_gene: TRBJ2-5
CDR3aa: CASTRGIQETQYF
CDR3nt: TGTGCCAGCACGAGAGGGATTCAAGAGACCCAGTACTTC

len: 16
abundance: .
d_gene: .
v_gene: TRBV6-1
j_gene: TRBJ1-5
CDR3aa: CASTQRAGSSNQPQHF
CDR3nt: TGTGCCAGCACCCAGAGGGCAGGGAGTAGCAATCAGCCCCAGCATTTT

len: 15
abundance: .
d_gene: .
v_gene: TRBV28
j_gene: TRBJ1-5
CDR3aa: CASRQGGGGNQPQHF
CDR3nt: TGTGCCAGCAGACAAGGGGGGGGTGGCAATCAGCCCCAGCATTTT

len: 14
abundance: few
d_gene: TRBD1
v_gene: TRBV13
j_gene: TRBJ2-7
CDR3aa: CASSQGQGAGEQYF
CDR3nt: TGTGCCAGCAGCCAGGGACAGGGGGCAGGAGAGCAGTACTTC

len: 15
abundance: .
d_gene: TRBD2
v_gene: TRBV24-1
j_gene: TRBJ2-7
CDR3aa: CATSDPGTIYNEQYF
CDR3nt: TGTGCCACCAGTGATCCCGGGACTATATACAATGAGCAGTACTTC

len: 16
abundance: .
d_gene: TRBD2
v_gene: TRBV6-6
j_gene: TRBJ2-3
CDR3aa: CASSLPRLAGMDTQYF
CDR3nt: TGTGCCAGCAGCCTCCCGAGACTAGCGGGGATGGATACGCAGTATTTT

len: 15
abundance: few
d_gene: TRBD1
v_gene: TRBV5-8
j_gene: TRBJ2-3
CDR3aa: CAGSSRQGGTDTQYF
CDR3nt: TGTGCCGGCAGCTCCAGACAGGGCGGGACAGATACGCAGTATTTT

len: 18
abundance: few
d_gene: TRBD2
v_gene: TRBV27
j_gene: TRBJ2-1
CDR3aa: CASSARTSIAGGRDEQFF
CDR3nt: TGTGCCAGCAGTGCCCGCACCTCTATAGCGGGGGGTCGAGATGAGCAGTTCTTC

len: 15
abundance: .
d_gene: .
v_gene: TRBV15
j_gene: TRBJ2-2
CDR3aa: CATGQGPLITGELFF
CDR3nt: TGTGCCACCGGGCAAGGACCATTAATAACCGGGGAGCTGTTTTTT

len: 15
abundance: once
d_gene: .
v_gene: TRBV21-1
j_gene: TRBJ2-5
CDR3aa: CASSQGGGDQETQYF
CDR3nt: TGTGCCAGCAGCCAAGGCGGGGGGGACCAAGAGACCCAGTACTTC

len: 16
abundance: .
d_gene: .
v_gene: TRBV7-2
j_gene: TRBJ2-1
CDR3aa: CASSLSDSFGYNEQFF
CDR3nt: TGTGCCAGCAGCTTATCCGACAGTTTCGGCTACAATGAGCAGTTCTTC

len: 17
abundance: .
d_gene: TRBD1
v_gene: TRBV24-1
j_gene: TRBJ2-3
CDR3aa: CATSDRQGPDLYGTQYF
CDR3nt: TGTGCCACCAGTGATCGACAGGGCCCGGACCTTTATGGTACGCAGTATTTT

len: 14
abundance: .
d_gene: .
v_gene: TRBV5-5
j_gene: TRBJ2-7
CDR3aa: CASTPRQVGGEQYF
CDR3nt: TGTGCCAGCACCCCTCGGCAGGTTGGAGGCGAGCAGTACTTC

len: 13
abundance: .
d_gene: .
v_gene: TRBV3-1
j_gene: TRBJ1-5
CDR3aa: CASSRKENQPQHF
CDR3nt: TGTGCCAGCAGCCGGAAAGAGAATCAGCCCCAGCATTTT

len: 16
abundance: .
d_gene: .
v_gene: TRBV4-3
j_gene: TRBJ2-7
CDR3aa: CASSPGAGRSYNEQYF
CDR3nt: TGCGCCAGCAGCCCTGGGGCTGGGCGGTCGTACAATGAGCAGTACTTC

len: 13
abundance: few
d_gene: .
v_gene: TRBV28
j_gene: TRBJ2-5
CDR3aa: CASRTLLRETQYF
CDR3nt: TGTGCCAGTCGGACCCTTCTTAGGGAGACCCAGTACTTC

len: 13
abundance: few
d_gene: TRBD1
v_gene: TRBV20-1
j_gene: TRBJ1-6
CDR3aa: CSALQTGNSPLHF
CDR3nt: TGCAGTGCTCTCCAGACAGGGAATTCACCCCTCCACTTT